Listed below are T cell receptor beta chains from one sample, sequenced in a study of blood T cell repertoires in COVID-19. Clones were sequenced by immunoSEQ multiplex PCR, and TCRdb holds only the in-frame ones, with some missing. The sample includes roughly 160,000 clones, around 83% seen only once; the top ten take about 0.98%. Sequencing was carried out using peripheral blood. The source of these receptors is a man aged 18 to 29 with acute or convalescent COVID-19. Each CDR3 is given with its conserved first and last residue. A D gene is named only where the DNA matches it firmly. Size values are once, few and many counts, or a class for expanded clones, and some rows have none.

D gene | J gene | V gene | clone size | CDR3 protein | CDR3 DNA
. | TRBJ1-6 | TRBV5-1 | once | CASSGPGFGSYNSPLHF | TGCGCCAGCAGCGGCCCGGGGTTCGGGTCCTATAATTCACCCCTCCACTTT
TRBD1 | TRBJ1-6 | TRBV29-1 | . | CSVKQGSYNSPLHF | TGCAGCGTGAAACAGGGGTCCTATAATTCACCCCTCCACTTT
TRBD1 | TRBJ1-5 | TRBV6-5 | . | CASRVTGEGPQHF | TGTGCCAGCAGGGTAACAGGGGAAGGACCCCAGCATTTT
. | TRBJ1-2 | TRBV11-2 | once | CASSLTGRNYGYTF | TGTGCCAGCAGCCTCACAGGACGTAACTATGGCTACACCTTC
. | TRBJ1-3 | TRBV7-9 | . | CASSLALGPSGNTIYF | TGTGCCAGCAGCTTAGCGCTCGGTCCCTCTGGAAACACCATATATTTT
. | TRBJ1-1 | TRBV30 | . | CAFTLGGSEAFF | TGTGCCTTCACCTTGGGAGGGTCTGAAGCTTTCTTT
TRBD2 | TRBJ2-5 | TRBV5-8 | . | CASSLWRGETQYF | TGTGCCAGCAGCTTATGGCGGGGGGAGACCCAGTACTTC
. | TRBJ1-6 | TRBV7-2 | few | CASSPRRGNSPLHF | TGTGCCAGCAGCCCCCGTCGGGGGAATTCACCCCTCCACTTT
. | TRBJ2-2 | TRBV5-1 | . | CASSRTGRVNTGELFF | TGCGCCAGCAGTCGAACGGGCAGGGTCAACACCGGGGAGCTGTTTTTT
TRBD1 | TRBJ1-2 | TRBV7-3 | . | CASSPGQGVNYGYTF | TGTGCCAGCAGCCCTGGACAGGGGGTTAACTATGGCTACACCTTC
TRBD1 | TRBJ2-7 | TRBV14 | . | CASSLGQGFYEQYF | TGTGCCAGCAGCCTCGGACAGGGTTTCTACGAGCAGTACTTC
TRBD1 | TRBJ1-4 | TRBV4-2 | few | CASSQEWDSRNEKLFF | TGTGCCAGCAGCCAAGAGTGGGACAGCCGCAATGAAAAACTGTTTTTT
. | TRBJ2-4 | TRBV3-1/TRBV3-2 | once | CASSAYRGGNIQYF | TGTGCCAGCAGCGCCTACAGGGGAGGCAACATTCAGTACTTC
TRBD1 | TRBJ2-3 | TRBV28 | . | CASGRQGRTDTQYF | TGTGCCAGCGGTAGACAGGGACGCACAGATACGCAGTATTTT
. | TRBJ1-1 | TRBV11-2 | . | CASSLRVDTEAFF | TGTGCCAGCAGCTTACGAGTAGACACTGAAGCTTTCTTT
TRBD1 | TRBJ2-6 | TRBV29-1 | . | CSVRTGGSSGANVLTF | TGCAGCGTGAGGACAGGAGGCTCCTCTGGGGCCAACGTCCTGACTTTC
. | TRBJ2-1 | TRBV6-4 | . | CASSVTGQQGYPYNEQFF | TGTGCCAGCAGTGTTACTGGACAGCAGGGGTACCCCTACAATGAGCAGTTCTTC
TRBD1 | TRBJ1-5 | TRBV6-2/TRBV6-3 | . | CASSYRTGATGSPNQPQHF | TGTGCCAGCAGTTACAGGACAGGGGCCACCGGATCTCCCAATCAGCCCCAGCATTTT
. | TRBJ1-1 | TRBV19 | few | CASSIGLGGTEAFF | TGTGCCAGTAGTATTGGCCTCGGGGGGACTGAAGCTTTCTTT
. | TRBJ1-1 | TRBV7-9 | once | CASSLAYGVRTEAFF | TGTGCCAGCAGCTTAGCGTATGGTGTGCGCACTGAAGCTTTCTTT
TRBD2 | TRBJ2-3 | TRBV11-3 | . | CASSQLAGGRSDTQYF | TGTGCCAGCAGCCAACTAGCGGGGGGGCGATCAGATACGCAGTATTTT
. | TRBJ2-7 | TRBV3-1/TRBV3-2 | . | CASARAGSYEQYF | TGTGCCAGCGCCCGCGCTGGTTCCTACGAGCAGTACTTC
TRBD1 | TRBJ1-5 | TRBV23-1 | . | CASSQSRQGYQPQHF | TGCGCCAGCAGTCAATCCCGACAGGGCTATCAGCCCCAGCATTTT
. | TRBJ2-4 | TRBV13 | . | CASSFFGEAKNIQYF | TGTGCCAGCAGCTTCTTCGGGGAAGCCAAAAACATTCAGTACTTC
TRBD1 | TRBJ2-1 | TRBV2 | . | CASRERQGSDNEQLF | TGTGCCAGCAGGGAGAGACAGGGAAGTGACAATGAGCAGCTCTTC
. | TRBJ1-2 | TRBV7-2 | . | CASSLARLYGYTF | TGTGCCAGCAGCTTAGCCAGGCTCTATGGCTACACCTTC
TRBD2 | TRBJ2-1 | TRBV20-1 | . | CSASKVAGGISSYNEQFF | TGCAGTGCTAGTAAGGTAGCGGGGGGGATTAGCTCCTACAATGAGCAGTTCTTC
. | TRBJ2-7 | TRBV10-3 | . | CAIRRGTDNYEQYF | TGTGCCATCAGACGGGGGACGGATAACTACGAGCAGTACTTC
TRBD1 | TRBJ1-6 | TRBV15 | few | CATSAQGGHNSPLHF | TGTGCCACCAGCGCACAGGGGGGACATAATTCACCCCTCCACTTT
. | TRBJ1-1 | TRBV2 | once | CASSHYNTEAFF | TGTGCCAGCAGCCACTATAACACTGAAGCTTTCTTT
TRBD1 | TRBJ2-2 | TRBV19 | . | CARNAHDRVTGELFF | TGTGCCAGAAACGCCCACGACAGGGTCACCGGGGAGCTGTTTTTT
. | TRBJ2-3 | TRBV27 | . | CASSFRTTSTDTQYF | TGTGCCAGCAGTTTCAGGACTACGAGCACAGATACGCAGTATTTT
. | TRBJ1-2 | TRBV10-3 | . | CAISGQSKNYGYTF | TGTGCCATCAGCGGACAGAGCAAAAACTATGGCTACACCTTC
. | TRBJ1-5 | TRBV18 | once | CASSAAGRSNQPQHF | TGTGCCAGCTCAGCGGCCGGGAGGAGCAATCAGCCCCAGCATTTT
. | TRBJ2-7 | TRBV30 | . | CALNPGSSYEQYF | TGTGCCTTAAATCCGGGATCCTCCTACGAGCAGTACTTC
TRBD2 | TRBJ2-1 | TRBV9 | . | CASSGNSSGGPKNEQFF | TGTGCCAGCAGCGGAAATTCTAGCGGGGGCCCGAAGAATGAGCAGTTCTTC
. | TRBJ2-1 | TRBV3-1/TRBV3-2 | . | CASSQGLEQFF | TGTGCCAGCAGCCAAGGTCTTGAGCAGTTCTTC
. | TRBJ2-1 | TRBV28 | . | CASSFPRGRPFF | TGTGCCAGCAGTTTCCCCCGGGGAAGGCCGTTCTTC
. | TRBJ1-5 | TRBV7-8 | . | CASSLETINQPQHF | TGTGCCAGCAGCTTAGAAACTATCAATCAGCCCCAGCATTTT
. | TRBJ1-4 | TRBV12-5 | . | CASGATGGLFF | TGTGCTAGTGGTGCAACCGGTGGACTGTTTTTT
TRBD1 | TRBJ1-3 | TRBV3-1/TRBV3-2 | . | CASSLRQGFGNTIYF | TGTGCCAGCAGCCTTCGACAGGGATTTGGAAACACCATATATTTT
. | TRBJ1-1 | TRBV13 | few | CASSQGMRWLEAFF | TGTGCCAGCAGCCAGGGAATGAGATGGCTGGAAGCTTTCTTT
. | TRBJ1-3 | TRBV3-1/TRBV3-2 | . | CASSRSQGRTGNTIYF | TGTGCCAGCAGCCGGAGTCAGGGAAGGACTGGAAACACCATATATTTT
TRBD2 | TRBJ2-5 | TRBV7-8 | . | CASSLKRGGQETQYF | TGTGCCAGCAGCTTAAAGCGGGGGGGCCAAGAGACCCAGTACTTC
TRBD2 | TRBJ2-1 | TRBV2 | . | CASSDSGGANEQFF | TGTGCCAGCAGTGATAGCGGGGGGGCGAATGAGCAGTTCTTC
TRBD1 | TRBJ1-4 | TRBV18 | . | CASSLFAGTAGQELFF | TGTGCCAGCTCACTCTTTGCCGGGACAGCCGGGCAAGAACTGTTTTTT
. | TRBJ2-1 | TRBV14 | once | CASSQDKEQFF | TGTGCCAGCAGCCAAGACAAAGAGCAGTTCTTC
TRBD1 | TRBJ2-1 | TRBV28 | . | CASSTPGQTYNEQFF | TGTGCCAGCAGTACTCCGGGACAGACTTACAATGAGCAGTTCTTC
. | TRBJ1-2 | TRBV9 | . | CASSVDGESYGYTF | TGTGCCAGCAGCGTAGACGGGGAAAGCTATGGCTACACCTTC
. | TRBJ2-1 | TRBV7-2 | . | CASSLGTGGVYNEQFF | TGTGCCAGCAGCTTAGGAACGGGCGGGGTGTACAATGAGCAGTTCTTC
TRBD1 | TRBJ1-1 | TRBV6-2/TRBV6-3 | . | CASSYPGQGRPEAFF | TGTGCCAGCAGTTATCCGGGACAGGGGAGACCTGAAGCTTTCTTT
. | TRBJ2-4 | TRBV29-1 | . | CSVLQGAKNIQYF | TGCAGCGTTCTTCAGGGGGCCAAAAACATTCAGTACTTC
. | TRBJ1-5 | TRBV7-8 | . | CASSLTGNSNQPQHF | TGTGCCAGCAGCTTAACGGGAAATAGCAATCAGCCCCAGCATTTT
. | TRBJ2-1 | TRBV7-9 | . | CASSSSGRPYNEQFF | TGTGCCAGCAGCTCATCAGGGCGGCCCTACAATGAGCAGTTCTTC
. | TRBJ1-5 | TRBV2 | once | CASSANSNQPQHF | TGTGCCAGCAGTGCTAATAGCAATCAGCCCCAGCATTTT
. | TRBJ1-1 | TRBV7-8 | once | CASSLQGPTEAFF | TGTGCCAGCAGCTTACAGGGGCCCACTGAAGCTTTCTTT
TRBD1 | TRBJ2-7 | TRBV3-1/TRBV3-2 | . | CASGDRVYEQYF | TGTGCCAGTGGGGACAGGGTGTACGAGCAGTACTTC
. | TRBJ1-5 | TRBV6-1 | . | CASSASPPGLSNQPQHF | TGTGCCAGCAGTGCGTCTCCTCCGGGACTTTCGAATCAGCCCCAGCATTTT
TRBD2 | TRBJ2-2 | TRBV9 | . | CASTTGGGPGELFF | TGTGCCAGCACTACGGGGGGAGGGCCCGGGGAGCTGTTTTTT
. | TRBJ2-7 | TRBV28 | . | CASSLFGGSYEQYF | TGTGCCAGCAGTTTATTCGGGGGCTCCTACGAGCAGTACTTC